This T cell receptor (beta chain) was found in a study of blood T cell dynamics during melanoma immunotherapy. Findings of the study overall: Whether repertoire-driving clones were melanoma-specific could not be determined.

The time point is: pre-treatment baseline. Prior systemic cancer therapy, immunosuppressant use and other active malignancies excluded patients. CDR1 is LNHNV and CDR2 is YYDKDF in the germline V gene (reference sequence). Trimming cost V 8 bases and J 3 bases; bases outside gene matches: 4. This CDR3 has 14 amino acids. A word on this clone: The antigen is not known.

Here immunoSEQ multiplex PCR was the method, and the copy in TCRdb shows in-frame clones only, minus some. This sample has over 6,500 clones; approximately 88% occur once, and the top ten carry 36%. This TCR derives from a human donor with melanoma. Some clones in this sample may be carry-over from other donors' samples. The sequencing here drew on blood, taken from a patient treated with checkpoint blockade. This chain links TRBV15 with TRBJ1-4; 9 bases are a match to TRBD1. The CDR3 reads CATARDRANEKLFF. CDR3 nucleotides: TGTGCCACCGCCCGGGACAGGGCTAATGAAAAACTGTTTTTT.